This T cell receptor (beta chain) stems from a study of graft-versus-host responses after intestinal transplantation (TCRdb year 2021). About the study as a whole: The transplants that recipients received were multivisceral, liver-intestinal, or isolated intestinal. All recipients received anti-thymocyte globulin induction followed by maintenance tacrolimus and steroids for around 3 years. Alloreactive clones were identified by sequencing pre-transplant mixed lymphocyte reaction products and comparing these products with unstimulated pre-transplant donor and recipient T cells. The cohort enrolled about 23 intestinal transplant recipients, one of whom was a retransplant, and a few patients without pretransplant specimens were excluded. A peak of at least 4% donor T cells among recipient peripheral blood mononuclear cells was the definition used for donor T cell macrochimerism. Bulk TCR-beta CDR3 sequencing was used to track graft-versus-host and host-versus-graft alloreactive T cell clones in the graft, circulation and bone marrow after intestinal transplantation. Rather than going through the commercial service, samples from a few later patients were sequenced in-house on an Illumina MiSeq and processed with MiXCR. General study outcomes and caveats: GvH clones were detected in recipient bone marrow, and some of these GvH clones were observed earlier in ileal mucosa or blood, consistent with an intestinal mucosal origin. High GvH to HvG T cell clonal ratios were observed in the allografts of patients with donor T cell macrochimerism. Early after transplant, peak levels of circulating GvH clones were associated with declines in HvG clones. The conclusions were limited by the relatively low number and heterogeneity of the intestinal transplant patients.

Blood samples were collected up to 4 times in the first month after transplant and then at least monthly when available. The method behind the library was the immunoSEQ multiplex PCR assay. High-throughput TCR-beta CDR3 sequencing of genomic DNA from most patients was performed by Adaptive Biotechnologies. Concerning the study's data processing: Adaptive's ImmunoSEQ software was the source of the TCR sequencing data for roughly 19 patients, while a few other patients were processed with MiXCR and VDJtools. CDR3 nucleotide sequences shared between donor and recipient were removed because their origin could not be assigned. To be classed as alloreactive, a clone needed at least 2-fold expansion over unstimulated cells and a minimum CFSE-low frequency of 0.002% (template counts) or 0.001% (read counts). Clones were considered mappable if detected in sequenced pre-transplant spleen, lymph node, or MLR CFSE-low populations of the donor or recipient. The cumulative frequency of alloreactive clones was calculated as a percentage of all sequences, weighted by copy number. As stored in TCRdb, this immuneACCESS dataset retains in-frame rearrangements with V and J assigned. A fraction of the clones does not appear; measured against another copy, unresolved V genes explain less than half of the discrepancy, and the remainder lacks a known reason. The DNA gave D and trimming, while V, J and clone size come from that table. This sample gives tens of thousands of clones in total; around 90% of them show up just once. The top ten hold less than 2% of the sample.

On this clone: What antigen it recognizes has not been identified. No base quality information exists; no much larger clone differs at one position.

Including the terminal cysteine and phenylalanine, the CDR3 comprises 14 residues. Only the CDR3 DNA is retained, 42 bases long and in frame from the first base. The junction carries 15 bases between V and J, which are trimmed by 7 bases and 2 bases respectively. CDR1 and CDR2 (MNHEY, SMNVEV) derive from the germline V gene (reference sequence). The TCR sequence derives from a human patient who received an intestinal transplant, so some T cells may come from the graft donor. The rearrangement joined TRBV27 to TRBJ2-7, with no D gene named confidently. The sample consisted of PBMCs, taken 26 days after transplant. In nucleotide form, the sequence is TGTGCCAGCATCACCCTACTGAGGCCCTACGAGCAGTACTTC. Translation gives CASITLLRPYEQYF.